The 5 T cell receptor beta chains given below trace back to one sample, sequenced in a study of somatic mutations in cytotoxic T cells in rheumatoid arthritis. Clones were sequenced by immunoSEQ multiplex PCR, and TCRdb holds only the in-frame ones, with some missing. Among about 6,400 clones listed, around 68% were seen once. The sequenced sample consisted of CD8+ T cells sorted from blood. The receptor source for this set is a woman aged 45-65 years in good health.

The chain carries TRBV7-8 and TRBJ2-7; 10 bases fit TRBD2. The CDR3 runs to 15 residues. Per germline, CDR1 SGHVS and CDR2 FQNEAQ. The J segment lost 2 bases and the V segment lost 4 bases, leaving 5 bases of the junction unmatched. CDR3: CASSSTSGAPYEQYF. As DNA, the CDR3 is TGTGCCAGCAGCTCCACTAGCGGGGCTCCCTACGAGCAGTACTTC.

The chain links TRBV6-1 to TRBJ1-5; D is ambiguous. The germline V gene encodes CDR1 MNHNS and CDR2 SASEGT. This CDR3 has 14 residues. Deletions cut 7 bases from V and 7 bases from J, with 17 bases between. The CDR3 here is CASKRDSPAQPQHF. DNA for the CDR3: TGTGCCAGCAAGCGCGACTCACCGGCGCAGCCCCAGCATTTT.

This chain joins TRBV4-1 and TRBJ1-5; D is unresolved. Germline V lookup: CDR1 MGHRA, CDR2 YSYEKL. The CDR3 is made up of 16 amino acids. V was trimmed by 0 bases and J by 1 base, leaving 10 bases between them. DNA for the CDR3: TGCGCCAGCAGCCAAGAAATGTCTGTCAGCAATCAGCCCCAGCATTTT. Protein: CASSQEMSVSNQPQHF.

The V call is TRBV9, the J call TRBJ2-7; TRBD1 is a possible D gene (6 bases). Trimming left V 4 bases short and J 3 bases short, with 11 bases between. Per germline, CDR1 SGDLS and CDR2 YYNGEE. This CDR3 is 13 amino acids long. CDR3 in DNA: TGTGCCAGCAGCCCTCGGGACATCTACGAGCAGTACTTC. Encoded protein: CASSPRDIYEQYF.

V usage is TRBV11-2 and J usage is TRBJ2-7; a weak D match, TRBD1 (5 bases). The V end lost 5 bases, the J end lost 4 bases, and 12 bases lay between the germline ends. The CDR3 length is 13 residues. CDR1 is SGHAT, CDR2 FQNNGV, per germline. The CDR3 loop is CASSPGRGYEQYF. CDR3 coding DNA: TGTGCCAGCAGCCCTGGAAGGGGATACGAGCAGTACTTC.